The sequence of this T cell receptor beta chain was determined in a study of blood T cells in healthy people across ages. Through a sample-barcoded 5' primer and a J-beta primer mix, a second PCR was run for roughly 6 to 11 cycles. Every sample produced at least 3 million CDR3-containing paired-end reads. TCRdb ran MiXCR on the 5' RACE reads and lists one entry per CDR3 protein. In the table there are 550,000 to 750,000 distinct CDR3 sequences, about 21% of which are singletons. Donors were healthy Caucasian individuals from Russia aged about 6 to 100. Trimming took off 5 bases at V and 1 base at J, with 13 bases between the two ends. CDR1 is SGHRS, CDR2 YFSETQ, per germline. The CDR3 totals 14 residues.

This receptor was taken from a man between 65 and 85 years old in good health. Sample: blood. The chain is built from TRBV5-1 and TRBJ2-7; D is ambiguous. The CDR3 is CASRDRSDSYEQYF. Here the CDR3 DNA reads TGCGCCAGCAGAGATAGATCCGATTCCTACGAGCAGTACTTC.